The rows below give T cell receptor beta chains drawn from one sample of a study of OX40 agonist ivuxolimab in advanced cancers. The protocol was immunoSEQ multiplex PCR, while the TCRdb copy is restricted to in-frame clones and leaves out a portion. The table records under 75,000 clones, 70% to 90% of them present only once. The sample was CD4+ or CD8+ T cells sorted from blood, taken in a trial of the OX40 agonist ivuxolimab. These receptor sequences come from an adult with an advanced solid tumor such as melanoma, head and neck, liver or kidney cancer. The CDR3 runs from the conserved cysteine through the conserved F or W. A D gene is named only where the DNA matches it firmly. Some rows have no size entry. The others give once, few or many, or a class for an expanded clone.

d_call	j_call	v_call	clone_size	cdr3_nt	cdr3_aa
-	TRBJ1-1	TRBV7-2	-	TGTGCCAGCAGCTTAGAAGGAGATATGAACACTGAAGCTTTCTTT	CASSLEGDMNTEAFF
-	TRBJ1-3	TRBV30	-	TGTGCCTGGAGGCCCCTAGGGGTCCGGACCATATATTTT	CAWRPLGVRTIYF
-	TRBJ2-3	TRBV6-6	once	TGTGCCAGCAGTTACTCGCAGAGCACAGATACGCAGTATTTT	CASSYSQSTDTQYF
TRBD2	TRBJ2-1	TRBV6-5	-	TGTGCCAGCAGCCGAGCGGGGGGGCTGAATGAGCAGTTCTTC	CASSRAGGLNEQFF
TRBD1	TRBJ1-5	TRBV19	-	TGTGCCAGTAGTAAATTAGCGGGACAGGGGAATCAGCCCCAGCATTTT	CASSKLAGQGNQPQHF
-	TRBJ1-2	TRBV19	-	TGTGCCAGTAGTATCGGCACCCGATCTAACTATGGCTACACCTTC	CASSIGTRSNYGYTF
TRBD1	TRBJ1-2	TRBV30	-	TGTGCCTCTGGGACAGGCTATGGCTACACCTTC	CASGTGYGYTF
-	TRBJ1-1	TRBV13	-	TGTGCCAGCAGCGCCTTCCTTGAAGCTTTCTTT	CASSAFLEAFF
-	TRBJ1-5	TRBV29-1	-	TGCAGCGTCAGGGATAGCAATCAGCCCCAGCATTTT	CSVRDSNQPQHF
TRBD1	TRBJ1-5	TRBV7-2	-	TGTGCCAGCAGCTTAAGGACAGGGTGGGATAGCAATCAGCCCCAGCATTTT	CASSLRTGWDSNQPQHF
-	TRBJ2-2	TRBV7-3	-	TGTGCCAGCAGCTCAAATACAGGGATTCAAGGCACCGGGGAGCTGTTTTTT	CASSSNTGIQGTGELFF
-	TRBJ2-5	TRBV7-6	-	TGTGCCAGCAGCTCGACCCCGGACAGTCCTGAGACCCAGTACTTC	CASSSTPDSPETQYF
-	TRBJ1-1	TRBV27	-	TGTGCCAGCAGTTTAAATAGGGCGGGGGGGGTTTCCAACACTGAAGCTTTCTTT	CASSLNRAGGVSNTEAFF
TRBD2	TRBJ2-7	TRBV7-8	-	TGTGCCAGCAGCTTCACTAGCGGCAGAATCACCTACGAGCAGTACTTC	CASSFTSGRITYEQYF
TRBD1	TRBJ2-2	TRBV2	-	TGTGCCAGAAGACAGGGGGCAGGCACCGGGGAGCTGTTTTTT	CARRQGAGTGELFF
TRBD2	TRBJ2-7	TRBV18	-	TGTGCCAGCTCACCAACTAGCGGAGGGGGGTACGAGCAGTACTTC	CASSPTSGGGYEQYF
-	TRBJ1-2	TRBV4-3	once	TGCGCCAGCAGCCAAGAAGGGCTCAGTCCCTATGGCTACACCTTC	CASSQEGLSPYGYTF
TRBD2	TRBJ2-1	TRBV4-1	-	TGCGCCAGCAGCCACTTCGGCGGACTAGCGGGAGCCGGCAATGAGCAGTTCTTC	CASSHFGGLAGAGNEQFF
TRBD1	TRBJ1-6	TRBV29-1	-	TGCAGCGTTCGGACAGGGGGCGACTCACCCCTCCACTTT	CSVRTGGDSPLHF
-	TRBJ1-3	TRBV19	-	TGTGCCAGTACTTCAACAGACTCTGGAAACACCATATATTTT	CASTSTDSGNTIYF
-	TRBJ1-2	TRBV7-9	-	TGTGCCAGCAGCATCCCAGACAGCTATGGCTACACCTTC	CASSIPDSYGYTF
TRBD2	TRBJ2-3	TRBV25-1	-	TGTGCCAGCAGTGTCCCCTCGCGGGAGTTGACAGATACGCAGTATTTT	CASSVPSRELTDTQYF
-	TRBJ2-7	TRBV29-1	once	TGCAGCGCCGGGACACACAGTACCTACGAGCAGTACTTC	CSAGTHSTYEQYF
-	TRBJ1-2	TRBV25-1	few	TGTGCCAGCAGAGCAGGGGACCAAAGCTATGGCTACACCTTC	CASRAGDQSYGYTF
-	TRBJ1-1	TRBV6-1	-	TGTGCCAGCAGTGACCAAGGACAGTTTGAAGCTTTCTTT	CASSDQGQFEAFF
TRBD1	TRBJ1-1	TRBV10-3	-	TGTGCCATCAGTGACCGGGACAGGGCGAGCACTGAAGCTTTCTTT	CAISDRDRASTEAFF
TRBD2	TRBJ2-1	TRBV9	-	TGTGCCAGCATGAGAGCGGGGGGGCTCAATGAGCAGTTCTTC	CASMRAGGLNEQFF
-	TRBJ2-7	TRBV6-5	-	TGTGCCAGCAGTCCCCGGGAGAGGGGCTACGAGCAGTACTTC	CASSPRERGYEQYF
-	TRBJ2-2	TRBV4-3	-	TGCGCCAGCAGCCAAGATCACTTATCCAGGCTGACCGGGGAGCTGTTTTTT	CASSQDHLSRLTGELFF
-	TRBJ1-3	TRBV28	-	TGTGCCAGCAGTTTATTTGCCGCAGGGGCCTCTGGAAACACCATATATTTT	CASSLFAAGASGNTIYF
-	TRBJ1-5	TRBV2	once	TGTGCCAGCAGTAACCTCGGGAATCAGCCCCAGCATTTT	CASSNLGNQPQHF
-	TRBJ2-7	TRBV2	-	TGTGCCAGCACTGGGACTGCAGCCTACGAGCAGTACTTC	CASTGTAAYEQYF
-	TRBJ2-7	TRBV5-4	-	TGTGCCAGCAGCTTGGGGCCGGGTAGCGACTACGAGCAGTACTTC	CASSLGPGSDYEQYF
-	TRBJ2-5	TRBV5-1	-	TGCGCCAGCAGCGGGGGCAGCCGGTGGGAGACCCAGTACTTC	CASSGGSRWETQYF
-	TRBJ2-2	TRBV6-4	-	TGTGCCAGCAGTGATCGTGTTTTTTCGAACACCGGGGAGCTGTTTTTT	CASSDRVFSNTGELFF
-	TRBJ2-2	TRBV5-1	-	TGCGCCAGCAGCTTGATCGCTAGCCGGGCGAACACCGGGGAGCTGTTTTTT	CASSLIASRANTGELFF
TRBD2	TRBJ2-3	TRBV5-1	-	TGCGCCAGCAACCTAGGGACTAGCGGTACCGCCGGTACGCAGTATTTT	CASNLGTSGTAGTQYF
-	TRBJ1-5	TRBV2	-	TGTGCCAGCAGCGACAGGATCTATAGCAATCAGCCCCAGCATTTT	CASSDRIYSNQPQHF
-	TRBJ1-2	TRBV19	few	TGTGCCAGTACCACAGTACCCTATGGCTACACCTTC	CASTTVPYGYTF
-	TRBJ1-5	TRBV19	-	TGTGCCAGTGCTGGTAGGGAGGGAGCAGGAAATCAGCCCCAGCATTTT	CASAGREGAGNQPQHF
-	TRBJ2-2	TRBV7-2	-	TGTGCCAGCAGGCTGTCGACTAGCGGGGAGCTGTTTTTT	CASRLSTSGELFF
TRBD1	TRBJ1-2	TRBV28	-	TGTGCCAGCACCGGGGGACAGGGCCGGGACTGGGGCTACACCTTC	CASTGGQGRDWGYTF
TRBD1	TRBJ1-2	TRBV5-1	-	TGCGCCAGCAGCCAGGGACAGGCTAACTATGGCTACACCTTC	CASSQGQANYGYTF
TRBD2	TRBJ2-1	TRBV5-6	-	TGTGCCAGCAGCTTGGAGGTCGGGAGGTCCCGAGTAAATGAGCAGTTCTTC	CASSLEVGRSRVNEQFF
-	TRBJ1-1	TRBV6-1	once	TGTGCCAGTGACAAGGGCCGGAACACTGAAGCTTTCTTT	CASDKGRNTEAFF
-	TRBJ1-5	TRBV6-5	few	TGTGCCAGCAGTTCGGGGGGATATAGCAATCAGCCCCAGCATTTT	CASSSGGYSNQPQHF
-	TRBJ1-2	TRBV7-8	-	TGTGCCAGCGGATCGCCAACCTCGCGGGGCTACACCTTC	CASGSPTSRGYTF
-	TRBJ1-1	TRBV29-1	-	TGCAGCGTTGGAACAGGGACCCGGAACACTGAAGCTTTCTTT	CSVGTGTRNTEAFF
-	TRBJ2-7	TRBV27	-	TGTGCCAGCACCATAGGTAGGGAGCAGTACTTC	CASTIGREQYF
-	TRBJ1-4	TRBV15	-	TGTGCCACCAGCAGAGATTGGGGCGGGGCGGATGAAAAACTGTTTTTT	CATSRDWGGADEKLFF
-	TRBJ1-2	TRBV15	-	TGTGCCACCAGCAGAGGAGGCAGGAGTAACTATGGCTACACCTTC	CATSRGGRSNYGYTF
-	TRBJ2-2	TRBV7-9	-	TGTGCCAGCATCAGGGGCCTAAACACCGGGGAGCTGTTTTTT	CASIRGLNTGELFF